These 23 T cell receptor beta chains share one sample of origin, sequenced in a study of human T cells and chemical hapten exposure. Regarding time point: patch test 2, 6 weeks after DPC sensitization. The treatment was: therapeutic diphenylcyclopropenone sensitization with weekly scalp DPC. TCRdb re-called the RACE reads with MiXCR, one entry per CDR3 protein. Among more than 90,000 distinct CDR3 sequences listed, 9.5% to 12% were seen once. The starting material was whole blood, obtained in connection with sensitization to the hapten diphenylcyclopropenone (DPC). These receptors all stem from a woman aged 40 to 50 with alopecia areata. Some clones in this sample may be carry-over from other donors' samples.

This chain uses TRBV18 with TRBJ2-3; no firm D call. This CDR3 region has 16 residues. Germline CDR1 KGHSH, CDR2 LQKENI. The V and J ends lost 3 bases and 0 bases respectively, with 13 bases between them. CDR3 loop: CASSPPLRQSTDTQYF. The CDR3 coding sequence is TGTGCCAGCTCACCCCCCCTTCGGCAAAGCACAGATACGCAGTATTTT.

This clonotype was detected a few times. The gene calls are TRBV3-1 and TRBJ2-3; 13 nucleotides agree with TRBD2. V lost 4 bases, J lost 1 base, and 8 bases stayed unmatched. Germline-derived CDR1 and CDR2 are LGHDT and YNNKEL (reference sequence). The CDR3 extends over 18 amino acids. This chain's CDR3 is CASSLRLAGGGGTDTQYF. For the CDR3, the DNA is TGTGCCAGCAGCCTCCGACTAGCGGGGGGCGGAGGCACAGATACGCAGTATTTT.

This clonotype was counted many times. The V call is TRBV5-4, the J call TRBJ2-3; no clear D. There are 13 residues in the CDR3. Germline V gene data show CDR1 as SGHNT and CDR2 as YYREEE (reference sequence). V was clipped by 0 bases and J by 2 bases, with 4 bases between them. This chain's CDR3 is CASSLDNTDTQYF. The CDR3 nucleotides read TGTGCCAGCAGCTTGGATAACACAGATACGCAGTATTTT.

J is TRBJ2-5 and V is TRBV11-2; D is uncertain. V shed 0 bases and J shed 4 bases, with 6 bases lying between them. CDR1 and CDR2 from the germline V gene are SGHAT and FQNNGV. The CDR3 runs to 13 residues. As DNA, the CDR3 is TGTGCCAGCAGCTTAGATCATACAGAGACCCAGTACTTC. Translating it yields CASSLDHTETQYF.

This sequence joins TRBV29-1 and TRBJ2-7, with 7 bases lining up with TRBD2. After removal of 4 bases from V and 7 bases from J, the junction contained 13 bases not matched to a gene. The germline gives CDR1 SQVTM, CDR2 ANQGSEA. The CDR3 has 14 residues. The CDR3 is CSVAGGAGRLEQYF. CDR3 DNA sequence: TGCAGCGTTGCGGGCGGAGCGGGGCGGCTTGAGCAGTACTTC.

This clonotype has a handful of counts. The chain is built from TRBV5-5 and TRBJ2-5; a possible D gene is TRBD2 (5 bases). Germline CDR1 is SGHKS and CDR2 is YYEKEE (reference sequence). Between the trimmed V and J ends, which lost 6 bases and 2 bases, there was a span of 17 bases. The length of the CDR3 is 15 residues. The CDR3 loop is CASTPEDFQQETQYF. The DNA of the CDR3 is TGTGCCAGCACCCCGGAGGACTTTCAACAAGAGACCCAGTACTTC.

This clonotype was detected only once. This could be a read error, since a much larger clone is one nucleotide away. The V gene is TRBV29-1, the J gene TRBJ1-3; D gene ambiguous. Germline V gene sequence: CDR1 SQVTM, CDR2 ANQGSEA. There are 15 residues in the CDR3. Here the CDR3 DNA reads TGCAGCGTTGTATCGGGCCTAAGCTCTGGAATCACCATATATTTT. Translation gives CSVVSGLSSGITIYF.

This clonotype was seen ten or more times. The chain joins TRBV13 to TRBJ2-1; tentatively, D is TRBD1 (6 bases). The CDR3 runs to 14 residues. In germline, CDR1 is PRHDT, CDR2 FYEKMQ (reference sequence). V lost 3 bases and J lost 15, with 21 bases in between. The CDR3 sequence is CASSFLDTRQVRFF. CDR3 coding DNA: TGTGCCAGCAGCTTTTTGGACACTAGACAGGTTCGGTTCTTC. Filled out from reference TRBV13 and TRBJ2-1, the complete variable domain reads AAGVIQSPRHLIKEKRETATLKCYPIPRHDTVYWYQQGPGQDPQFLISFYEKMQSDKGSIPDRFSAQQFSDYHSELNMSSLELGDSALYFCASSFLDTRQVRFFGPGTRLTVL.

V is TRBV5-5 and J is TRBJ2-5; D may correspond to TRBD1 or TRBD2 (7 bases each). Germline CDR1 is SGHKS and CDR2 is YYEKEE (reference sequence). Trimming left V 4 bases short and J 4 bases short, with 14 bases between. The CDR3 extends over 14 amino acids. CDR3: CASSTARGGETQYF. For the CDR3, the DNA is TGTGCCAGCAGCACTGCCAGGGGGGGAGAGACCCAGTACTTC.

This clonotype appeared a few times. The J gene is TRBJ2-1, the V gene TRBV20-1; the D is unclear. The CDR3 consists of 11 residues. Germline V lookup: CDR1 DFQATT, CDR2 SNEGSKA (reference sequence). V lost 7 bases and J 4 bases, leaving 8 bases between the germline ends. For the CDR3, the DNA is TGCAGTGGACCCGCATACAATGAGCAGTTCTTC. It yields the protein CSGPAYNEQFF.

In this sample, this clonotype turned up a few times. V gene TRBV29-1 combines with J gene TRBJ1-2; possible D gene TRBD1, 6 bases. Germline lookup yields CDR1 SQVTM and CDR2 ANQGSEA. The CDR3 totals 14 residues. Trimming stripped 6 bases from V and 0 bases from J, with 14 bases between. The CDR3 bases are TGCAGCGTCTTCCCCGGGACAACTAACTATGGCTACACCTTC. It codes for CSVFPGTTNYGYTF.

At least ten counts were recorded for this clonotype. The chain employs TRBV29-1 and TRBJ1-1; D is perhaps TRBD1 (6 bases). The CDR3 is made up of 13 amino acids. CDR1 and CDR2 (germline): SQVTM, ANQGSEA. Trimming removed 7 bases from V and 1 base from J, with 13 bases in between. This chain's CDR3 is CSARGSGNTEAFF. DNA of the CDR3: TGCAGCGCAAGGGGGTCCGGGAACACTGAAGCTTTCTTT.

V is TRBV5-1 and J is TRBJ1-1; perhaps TRBD1 as D (6 bases). CDR3 length: 16 residues. Trimming took 4 bases from V and 2 from J, leaving 18 bases between them. Germline V CDR1 and CDR2: SGHRS, YFSETQ. The CDR3 sequence is CASSPPGQTDNTEAFF. The CDR3 DNA sequence: TGCGCCAGCAGCCCACCTGGACAGACAGATAACACTGAAGCTTTCTTT. Combining the CDR3 with reference TRBV5-1 and TRBJ1-1 gives the whole variable domain KAGVTQTPRYLIKTRGQQVTLSCSPISGHRSVSWYQQTPGQGLQFLFEYFSETQRNKGNFPGRFSGRQFSNSRSEMNVSTLELGDSALYLCASSPPGQTDNTEAFFGQGTRLTVV.

The chain links TRBV4-3 to TRBJ2-1, with a weak D call TRBD2 (7 bases). Trimming left V 0 bases short and J 8 bases short, with 14 bases between. The V gene's germline CDR1 is LGHNA and CDR2 YSLEER. The CDR3 extends over 15 amino acids. The CDR3 DNA reads TGCGCCAGCAGCCAAGAGCCGGGGGGCCGGGATGAGCAGTTCTTC. This encodes CASSQEPGGRDEQFF.

The sample holds a few counts of this clonotype. The V call is TRBV29-1, the J call TRBJ2-1, with 7 nucleotides matching TRBD1. The CDR3 covers 12 residues. Germline CDR1 reads SQVTM; CDR2 reads ANQGSEA. With V trimmed by 3 bases and J by 4 bases, 0 bases remained unmatched. This CDR3 reads CSVEGQYNEQFF. CDR3 coding DNA: TGCAGCGTTGAGGGACAGTACAATGAGCAGTTCTTC.

The sample holds a few counts of this clonotype. This chain connects TRBV7-2 to TRBJ2-3, with 7 nucleotides matching TRBD2. V lost 3 bases and J lost 0; bases outside the gene matches: 3. The germline V gene encodes CDR1 SGHTA and CDR2 FQGNSA. The CDR3 is 15 amino acids. The CDR3 loop reads CASSFSGRSTDTQYF. The CDR3 DNA is TGTGCCAGCAGCTTTAGCGGGCGAAGCACAGATACGCAGTATTTT.

This clonotype was counted a few times. The gene calls are TRBV11-3 and TRBJ2-2; no definite D call. This CDR3 is built from 14 residues. Per germline, CDR1 SGHNT and CDR2 YENEEA. Deletions cut 5 bases from V and 1 base from J, with 8 bases between. This chain's CDR3 is CASSPLKNTGELFF. CDR3 nucleotide sequence: TGTGCCAGCAGCCCATTGAAGAACACCGGGGAGCTGTTTTTT.

This clonotype was seen more than once but under ten times. This chain connects TRBV28 to TRBJ1-1, with TRBD1 matching over 7 bases. This CDR3 has 13 residues. Looked up from germline, CDR1 is MDHEN and CDR2 is SYDVKM. The V gene end was trimmed by 5 bases and the J gene end by 6 bases; junction bases not matched to a gene: 6. CDR3 protein: CASSTTGKAEAFF. The CDR3 DNA reads TGTGCCAGCAGTACGACAGGGAAGGCTGAAGCTTTCTTT.

This clonotype was picked up a small number of times. J is TRBJ2-7 and V is TRBV28, with a tentative D call TRBD2 (6 bases). Germline V gene data show CDR1 as MDHEN and CDR2 as SYDVKM. V lost 2 bases and J 6 bases, leaving 11 bases between the germline ends. The CDR3 extends over 13 amino acids. CDR3 coding DNA: TGTGCCAGCAGTTTAGGTTCGGGGGTCGAGCAGTACTTC. Translating it yields CASSLGSGVEQYF. The complete variable domain, with remaining parts taken from reference TRBV28 and TRBJ2-7, reads DVKVTQSSRYLVKRTGEKVFLECVQDMDHENMFWYRQDPGLGLRLIYFSYDVKMKEKGDIPEGYSVSREKKERFSLILESASTNQTSMYLCASSLGSGVEQYFGPGTRLTVT.

V gene TRBV30 combines with J gene TRBJ2-5, with TRBD2 as a possible D gene (6 bases). CDR1 is GTSNPN and CDR2 is SVGIG in the germline V gene (reference sequence). CDR3 size: 14 residues. Trimming cost V 0 bases and J 7 bases, with 15 bases left between them. CDR3 loop: CAWSVGGGPSTQYF. Here the CDR3 DNA reads TGTGCCTGGAGTGTGGGGGGAGGCCCTTCGACCCAGTACTTC.

This clonotype was seen many times. This chain's CDR3 is CASSPQTRERETNEQFF. The CDR3 DNA reads as TGTGCCAGCAGCCCCCAGACCCGGGAGAGGGAAACCAATGAGCAGTTCTTC. The chain couples TRBV11-2 to TRBJ2-1; the D gene is possibly TRBD2 (6 bases). Germline V gene sequence: CDR1 SGHAT, CDR2 FQNNGV. Trimming cost V 5 bases and J 6 bases, with 23 bases left between them. This CDR3 spans 17 amino acids.

The chain uses TRBV5-4 and TRBJ2-3; 7 bases fit TRBD2. This CDR3 has 16 amino acids. Per germline, CDR1 SGHNT and CDR2 YYREEE (reference sequence). The V and J ends lost 4 bases and 2 bases, in that order; junction bases with no gene match: 10. CDR3 in DNA: TGTGCCAGCAGCCCTCCCCGACTAGCAGCCACAGATACGCAGTATTTT. Its protein is CASSPPRLAATDTQYF.

There are a few counts of this clonotype. The J gene is TRBJ1-1, the V gene TRBV6-2 or TRBV6-3, with D maybe TRBD1 (6 bases). The CDR3 extends over 13 amino acids. Germline CDR1 and CDR2: MNHEY and SVGEGT. Trimming left V 6 bases short and J 0 bases short, with 8 bases between. This CDR3 is CASRGQMNTEAFF. Written as DNA, the CDR3 is TGTGCCAGCAGAGGACAGATGAACACTGAAGCTTTCTTT.